This passage covers 24 T cell receptor beta chains from one sample sequenced in a study of identical twins. In TCRdb, the 5' RACE reads were re-called with MiXCR into one record per CDR3 protein. The sample lists around 690,000 distinct CDR3 sequences; about 20% were seen once. The same specimen was also included in a second study, on T cells expressing NK-cell markers.

The sample consisted of PBMCs. The receptor source for this set is a woman aged 18-35 years in good health.

This clonotype was seen only a few times. The chain carries TRBV6-1 and TRBJ2-7; D possibly corresponds to TRBD2 (6 bases). Trimming took off 2 bases at V and 3 bases at J, with 14 bases between the two ends. This CDR3 is built from 15 residues. The germline V gene has CDR1 MNHNS and CDR2 SASEGT. CDR3 DNA: TGTGCCAGCAGTGAATTTCGACCGGGGGACTACGAGCAGTACTTC. Protein product: CASSEFRPGDYEQYF.

This clonotype was observed at least ten times. The chain joins TRBV20-1 to TRBJ2-1, with D possibly TRBD1 on 5 matching bases. Germline values: CDR1 DFQATT, CDR2 SNEGSKA (reference sequence). This CDR3 spans 13 amino acids. V was trimmed by 5 bases and J by 12 bases, leaving 20 bases between them. This CDR3 reads CSAYPQGTFGQFF. In DNA, the CDR3 is TGCAGTGCTTATCCGCAGGGTACATTTGGGCAGTTCTTC.

The J gene is TRBJ2-7, the V gene TRBV7-2, with 8 bases aligning to TRBD2. Trimming took 4 bases from V and 9 from J; bases not matched to a gene: 8. CDR3 length: 13 amino acids. Germline V lookup: CDR1 SGHTA, CDR2 FQGNSA. CDR3 protein: CASSYAGSGRQYF. The DNA of the CDR3 is TGTGCCAGCAGCTATGCGGGGAGCGGGAGGCAGTACTTC.

Only a few counts were recorded for this clonotype. This rearrangement joins TRBV10-3 to TRBJ1-1; possibly TRBD1 for D (6 bases). V was clipped by 4 bases and J by 1 base, with 13 bases between them. CDR1 and CDR2 (germline): ENHRY, SYGVKD. CDR3 length: 15 amino acids. The CDR3 reads CAISGDRTQNTEAFF. The CDR3, as DNA: TGTGCCATCAGTGGAGACAGGACACAGAACACTGAAGCTTTCTTT.

This rearrangement joins TRBV20-1 to TRBJ1-6; TRBD1 aligns across 10 bases. This CDR3 is 14 amino acids long. CDR1 is DFQATT, CDR2 SNEGSKA, per germline (reference sequence). Trimming at V came to 7 bases and at J to 11 bases, leaving 11 bases not matched to a gene. This CDR3 reads CSVAGQGMGAPLHF. The CDR3 nucleotides are TGCAGTGTTGCGGGACAGGGGATGGGGGCACCCCTCCACTTT.

Many counts were recorded for this clonotype. This chain joins TRBV20-1 and TRBJ1-1; D not certain. Trimming stripped 0 bases from V and 5 bases from J, with 10 bases between. The CDR3 spans 13 residues. Germline CDR1 and CDR2: DFQATT and SNEGSKA (reference sequence). This CDR3 reads CSARDSSVTEAFF. DNA for the CDR3: TGCAGTGCTAGAGACAGTTCCGTGACTGAAGCTTTCTTT.

The V and J genes are TRBV4-3 and TRBJ2-3; D unclear. CDR1 and CDR2 (germline): LGHNA, YSLEER. Deletions cut 0 bases from V and 0 bases from J, with 16 bases between. The CDR3 extends over 18 amino acids. The CDR3 loop is CASSQDILGGYSTDTQYF. CDR3 nucleotides: TGCGCCAGCAGCCAAGATATTCTCGGCGGATATAGCACAGATACGCAGTATTTT.

The V and J genes are TRBV20-1 and TRBJ1-2; D is possibly TRBD1 (5 bases). Germline loops: CDR1 DFQATT, CDR2 SNEGSKA (reference sequence). The CDR3 is 13 residues long. V was clipped by 2 bases and J by 8 bases, with 15 bases between them. CDR3 residues: CSARSGGVPGYTF. The CDR3 DNA follows: TGCAGTGCTAGATCGGGGGGGGTCCCGGGCTACACCTTC.

The chain links TRBV12-3 or TRBV12-4 to TRBJ2-1; TRBD2 agrees at 13 bases. This CDR3 has 16 residues. V trimming: 5 bases; J trimming: 10 bases; junction bases outside the gene matches: 11. The CDR3 reads CASSGGLAGEGAEQFF. In nucleotides, the CDR3 is TGTGCCAGCAGTGGCGGACTAGCGGGAGAAGGAGCGGAGCAGTTCTTC.

This clonotype was counted a few times. The CDR3 is CSARAISNQPQHF. CDR3 in DNA: TGCAGTGCTAGGGCCATTAGCAATCAGCCCCAGCATTTT. The chain uses TRBV20-1 and TRBJ1-5; D gene unclear. This CDR3 region has 13 residues. Trimming took 3 bases from V and 0 from J, leaving 6 bases between them. Germline CDR1 DFQATT, CDR2 SNEGSKA (reference sequence).

The chain combines TRBV6-5 with TRBJ1-4, with D perhaps TRBD1 (6 bases). The CDR3 has 15 residues. Germline-derived CDR1 and CDR2 are MNHEY and SVGAGI. The germline V and J ends were trimmed by 4 bases and 7 bases, with 16 bases remaining between them. The CDR3 here is CASSSFGEGGEKLFF. CDR3 DNA sequence: TGTGCCAGCAGTTCTTTCGGGGAAGGGGGTGAAAAACTGTTTTTT.

The table lists this clonotype with a few counts. This chain joins TRBV3-1 and TRBJ2-3; D is uncertain. Germline V gene data show CDR1 as LGHDT and CDR2 as YNNKEL (reference sequence). V was cut by 5 bases and J by 6 bases, with 12 bases left in between. The CDR3 runs to 13 residues. The CDR3 DNA is TGTGCCAGCAGCGAGTCAGGATGGGATACGCAGTATTTT. This codes for CASSESGWDTQYF.

This clonotype showed up many times. The chain employs TRBV20-1 and TRBJ1-1; D perhaps matches TRBD1 (5 bases). Germline lookup yields CDR1 DFQATT and CDR2 SNEGSKA (reference sequence). The CDR3 is made up of 13 amino acids. CDR3 bases: TGCAGCGGGGGGAGGCGAGGGAACACTGAAGCTTTCTTT. It translates to CSGGRRGNTEAFF.

This clonotype was seen a handful of times. This chain links TRBV12-3 or TRBV12-4 with TRBJ2-1, with no clear D. Trimming cost V 3 bases and J 3 bases, with 6 bases left between them. This CDR3 comprises 13 residues. The CDR3 spells CASSLLYYNEQFF. The CDR3 DNA is TGTGCCAGCAGTTTGCTATACTACAATGAGCAGTTCTTC.

This clonotype was found once. This chain joins TRBV6-2 or TRBV6-3 and TRBJ2-1; the D is unclear. Germline CDR1 and CDR2: MNHEY and SVGEGT. The CDR3 loop spans 16 amino acids. V gave up 1 base and J gave up 0 bases, with 10 bases separating them. The CDR3 coding sequence is TGTGCCAGCAGTTACTTCGAGCGACTCTCCTACAATGAGCAGTTCTTC. Amino acids: CASSYFERLSYNEQFF.

The J gene is TRBJ1-3, the V gene TRBV20-1; D is possibly TRBD1 (6 bases). The length of the CDR3 is 15 residues. Between the trimmed V and J ends, which lost 2 bases and 2 bases, there was a span of 13 bases. CDR1 DFQATT and CDR2 SNEGSKA come from the germline V gene (reference sequence). The CDR3 nucleotides are TGCAGTGCTAGACCCCGGGGGCCGACTGGAAACACCATATATTTT. This sequence encodes CSARPRGPTGNTIYF.

This clonotype was counted a few times. The chain couples TRBV7-2 to TRBJ2-7; 10 nucleotides match TRBD2. J lost 0 bases, V lost 5 bases, and 10 bases had no gene match. CDR1 and CDR2 from the germline V gene are SGHTA and FQGNSA. The length of the CDR3 is 17 residues. The CDR3 spells CASSEAGGPGFSYEQYF. The CDR3 DNA reads as TGTGCCAGCAGCGAAGCGGGAGGGCCCGGTTTCTCCTACGAGCAGTACTTC.

This clonotype was recorded a few times. The DNA for the CDR3 is TGTGCCAGCAGCTTAGGGTCAGGGGGCGCACGGGTCAATGAGCAGTTCTTC. Translation: CASSLGSGGARVNEQFF. This chain joins TRBV7-9 and TRBJ2-1; 8 positions agree with TRBD1. Losses at the gene ends were 1 base for V and 6 bases for J; bases not matched to a gene: 11. CDR1 is SEHNR and CDR2 is FQNEAQ in the germline V gene (reference sequence). The CDR3 loop spans 17 amino acids.

CDR3 sequence reads: CASSYSAGGGEQFF. CDR3 nucleotide sequence: TGTGCCAGCAGTTACTCGGCGGGAGGGGGTGAGCAGTTCTTC. The genes are TRBV6-5 and TRBJ2-1, with 9 positions matching TRBD2. V shed 0 bases and J 9 bases; nucleotides not matched to a gene: 3. CDR3 size: 14 residues. CDR1 is MNHEY and CDR2 is SVGAGI in the germline V gene.

This chain uses TRBV24-1 with TRBJ2-2; 9 bases align to TRBD2. Germline values: CDR1 KGHDR, CDR2 SFDVKD. Trimming cost V 3 bases and J 0 bases; bases outside gene matches: 4. This CDR3 contains 17 residues. The CDR3: CATSDPTSGANTGELFF. The CDR3 region has the DNA TGTGCCACCAGTGATCCGACTAGCGGAGCGAACACCGGGGAGCTGTTTTTT.

J is TRBJ2-1 and V is TRBV27, with 8 bases aligning to TRBD2. V was clipped by 2 bases and J by 0 bases; unmatched bases: 9. The V gene's germline CDR1 is MNHEY and CDR2 SMNVEV (reference sequence). The CDR3 spans 18 residues. The CDR3 DNA sequence: TGTGCCAGCAGTTTAATAGGCGGGAGGTCACCCTCCTACAATGAGCAGTTCTTC. Translation: CASSLIGGRSPSYNEQFF.

The sample holds a few counts of this clonotype. The gene calls are TRBV5-1 and TRBJ1-1; unclear D gene. V lost 2 bases and J lost 5, with 19 bases in between. Germline loops: CDR1 SGHRS, CDR2 YFSETQ. This CDR3 is 16 amino acids long. Here the CDR3 DNA reads TGCGCCAGCAGCTTTAAATTCGGCAATTCACAGACTGAAGCTTTCTTT. Its translation is CASSFKFGNSQTEAFF. Using reference TRBV5-1 and TRBJ1-1 for the parts outside the CDR3, the full variable domain is KAGVTQTPRYLIKTRGQQVTLSCSPISGHRSVSWYQQTPGQGLQFLFEYFSETQRNKGNFPGRFSGRQFSNSRSEMNVSTLELGDSALYLCASSFKFGNSQTEAFFGQGTRLTVV.

The chain uses TRBV12-3 or TRBV12-4 and TRBJ1-2; the D is unclear. V was trimmed by 6 bases and J by 8 bases, leaving 10 bases between them. The CDR3 is 11 amino acids. CDR3 sequence: CASSFGWGYTF. CDR3 coding DNA: TGTGCCAGCAGCTTTGGTTGGGGCTACACCTTC.

There are a few counts of this clonotype. This chain joins TRBV29-1 and TRBJ2-2; 7 bases are shared with TRBD2. The CDR3 consists of 15 residues. Germline loops: CDR1 SQVTM, CDR2 ANQGSEA. Trimming cost V 6 bases and J 0 bases; bases outside gene matches: 7. CDR3 in DNA: TGCAGCGTCCAACTGCGGGAGCCGAACACCGGGGAGCTGTTTTTT. Its protein product is CSVQLREPNTGELFF.